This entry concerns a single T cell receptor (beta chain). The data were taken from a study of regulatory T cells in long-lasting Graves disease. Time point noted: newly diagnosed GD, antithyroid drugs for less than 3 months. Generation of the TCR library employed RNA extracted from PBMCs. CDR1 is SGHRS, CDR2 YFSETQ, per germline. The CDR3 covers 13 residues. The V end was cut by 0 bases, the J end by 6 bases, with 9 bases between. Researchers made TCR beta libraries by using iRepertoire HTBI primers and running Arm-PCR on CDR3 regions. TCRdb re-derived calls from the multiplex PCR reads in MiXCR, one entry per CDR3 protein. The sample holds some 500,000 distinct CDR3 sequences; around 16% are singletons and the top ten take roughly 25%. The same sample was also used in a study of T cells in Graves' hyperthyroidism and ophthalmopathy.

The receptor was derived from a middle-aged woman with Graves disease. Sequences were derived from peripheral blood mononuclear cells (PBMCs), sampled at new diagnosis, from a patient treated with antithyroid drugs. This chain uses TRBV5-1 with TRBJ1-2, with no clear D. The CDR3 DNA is TGCGCCAGCAGCTTGGTTCAGAGGGATGGCTACACCTTC. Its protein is CASSLVQRDGYTF.